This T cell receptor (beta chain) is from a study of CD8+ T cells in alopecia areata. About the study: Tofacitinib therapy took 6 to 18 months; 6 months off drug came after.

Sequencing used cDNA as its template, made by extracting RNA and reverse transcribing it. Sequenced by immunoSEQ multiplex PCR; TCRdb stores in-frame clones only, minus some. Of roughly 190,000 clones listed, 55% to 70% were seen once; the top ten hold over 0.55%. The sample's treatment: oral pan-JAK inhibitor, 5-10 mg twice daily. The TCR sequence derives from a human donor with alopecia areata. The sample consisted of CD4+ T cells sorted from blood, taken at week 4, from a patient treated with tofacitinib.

CDR3 protein: CASSYSDRASEAFF. In DNA form, the CDR3 reads TGTGCCAGCAGTTATTCGGACAGGGCCTCTGAAGCTTTCTTT. The chain combines TRBV6-6 with TRBJ1-1; 8 nucleotides match TRBD1. Germline CDR1 is MNHNY and CDR2 is SVGAGI (reference sequence). The CDR3 length is 14 residues. The V and J ends lost 3 bases and 6 bases, in that order; junction bases with no gene match: 6.